Listed below are T cell receptor beta chains from one sample, sequenced in a study of radiation and T cells in renal cell carcinoma. Libraries were prepared by immunoSEQ multiplex PCR; TCRdb keeps only in-frame clonotypes and omits some of them. The table has approximately 49,000 clones, approximately 80% seen once; the top ten hold about 28%. Sequenced here: blood, sampled from a patient whose treatment included radiotherapy and nephrectomy. These receptors came from a woman aged 70-85 years with renal cell carcinoma. The CDR3 runs from the conserved cysteine through the conserved F or W. D genes are given only for firm matches. Clone size appears in some rows only: once, few, many, or a class for an expanded clone.

j_call,d_call,v_call,clone_size,cdr3_aa,cdr3_nt
TRBJ2-1,.,TRBV9,.,CASSVAPAGASYNEQFF,TGTGCCAGCAGCGTAGCCCCGGCAGGGGCCTCCTACAATGAGCAGTTCTTC
TRBJ2-1,.,TRBV5-1,few,CASSSRHSNEQFF,TGCGCCAGCAGCTCGCGACATTCCAATGAGCAGTTCTTC
TRBJ1-4,.,TRBV4-2,.,CASSQDLGADEKLFF,TGTGCCAGCAGCCAAGATTTGGGGGCTGACGAAAAACTGTTTTTT
TRBJ1-1,.,TRBV25-1,.,CATPFRGPYYTEAFF,TGTGCCACCCCGTTCCGGGGCCCCTATTACACTGAAGCTTTCTTT
TRBJ2-1,.,TRBV6-5,.,CASSPRRPNPDEQFF,TGTGCCAGCAGTCCCCGTAGACCTAACCCAGATGAGCAGTTCTTC
TRBJ2-5,TRBD2,TRBV6-1,few,CAISDQAGTREQETQYF,TGTGCCATCAGTGACCAAGCCGGGACTAGAGAGCAAGAGACCCAGTACTTC
TRBJ1-2,.,TRBV6-5,.,CASSYSYNSNYGYTF,TGTGCCAGCAGTTACTCGTACAACAGCAACTATGGCTACACCTTC
TRBJ2-7,.,TRBV25-1,.,CASSPSGGGSYEQYF,TGTGCCAGCAGTCCCTCGGGGGGCGGGTCCTACGAGCAGTACTTC
TRBJ2-1,.,TRBV9,once,CASSVWSSDNEQFF,TGTGCCAGCAGCGTATGGTCCTCCGACAATGAGCAGTTCTTC
TRBJ1-1,.,TRBV19,.,CASTSDQTNTEAFF,TGTGCCAGTACTTCTGACCAGACGAACACTGAAGCTTTCTTT
TRBJ2-5,.,TRBV6-6,.,CASSGSGRETQYF,TGTGCCAGCAGTGGCTCGGGGAGAGAGACCCAGTACTTC
TRBJ2-1,TRBD2,TRBV9,.,CASSVAELAGEGNEQFF,TGTGCCAGCAGCGTAGCTGAACTAGCGGGAGAGGGCAATGAGCAGTTCTTC
TRBJ2-5,.,TRBV6-6,once,CASSYGLATGETQYF,TGTGCCAGCAGTTACGGTCTAGCTACGGGGGAGACCCAGTACTTC
TRBJ1-1,TRBD1,TRBV27,.,CASRSTGVNTEAFF,TGTGCCAGCAGGTCGACAGGGGTGAACACTGAAGCTTTCTTT
TRBJ2-5,TRBD2,TRBV18,.,CASHKREGETQYF,TGTGCCAGCCATAAGCGGGAAGGAGAGACCCAGTACTTC
TRBJ2-2,TRBD1,TRBV7-9,.,CASHGTGDTGELFF,TGTGCCAGCCACGGGACAGGGGACACCGGGGAGCTGTTTTTT
TRBJ1-1,.,TRBV6-1,.,CASTGPGFTEAFF,TGTGCCAGCACTGGACCAGGGTTCACTGAAGCTTTCTTT
TRBJ2-3,.,TRBV2,.,CASSEAGSWGTQYF,TGTGCCAGCAGTGAAGCGGGCAGTTGGGGTACGCAGTATTTT
TRBJ2-6,TRBD1,TRBV5-6,.,CASIRWGQGSGANVLTF,TGTGCCAGCATACGGTGGGGACAGGGGTCTGGGGCCAACGTCCTGACTTTC
TRBJ2-2,.,TRBV4-3,.,CASSQGLDTGELFF,TGCGCCAGCAGCCAGGGGCTGGACACCGGGGAGCTGTTTTTT
TRBJ2-1,TRBD1,TRBV5-1,.,CASSLTGANSYNEQFF,TGCGCCAGCAGCTTGACAGGGGCCAACTCCTACAATGAGCAGTTCTTC
TRBJ1-6,.,TRBV6-1,.,CASSESGQGNSPLHF,TGTGCCAGCAGTGAGTCGGGGCAGGGGAATTCACCCCTCCACTTT
TRBJ2-6,TRBD1,TRBV7-2,.,CASSWGTGNSGANVLTF,TGTGCCAGCAGCTGGGGGACAGGAAACTCTGGGGCCAACGTCCTGACTTTC
TRBJ2-7,TRBD1,TRBV2,.,CASSEDRGNSYEQYF,TGTGCCAGCAGTGAAGACAGGGGCAATTCCTACGAGCAGTACTTC
TRBJ1-5,.,TRBV28,few,CASNNRELEPQHF,TGTGCCAGCAACAATAGGGAACTTGAGCCCCAGCATTTT
TRBJ1-1,.,TRBV6-6,few,CASRPPENTEAFF,TGTGCCAGCAGGCCGCCCGAGAACACTGAAGCTTTCTTT
TRBJ2-3,TRBD2,TRBV28,.,CASSSSGGVGTDTQYF,TGTGCCAGCAGTTCTAGCGGGGGGGTGGGCACAGATACGCAGTATTTT
TRBJ1-1,.,TRBV7-8,.,CASSLVGNANTEAFF,TGTGCCAGCAGCTTAGTCGGCAACGCAAACACTGAAGCTTTCTTT
TRBJ2-5,TRBD1,TRBV6-1,.,CASSGVGGAGETQYF,TGTGCCAGCAGTGGGGTAGGGGGCGCCGGAGAGACCCAGTACTTC
TRBJ2-5,.,TRBV6-5,.,CASSYRTGGETQYF,TGTGCCAGCAGTTACCGCACGGGTGGAGAGACCCAGTACTTC
TRBJ1-6,.,TRBV2,.,CASSDSGRINSPLHF,TGTGCCAGCAGTGACTCAGGACGAATTAATTCACCCCTCCACTTT
TRBJ2-5,.,TRBV6-5,.,CASSNRVETQYF,TGTGCCAGCAGTAACAGGGTTGAGACCCAGTACTTC
TRBJ2-5,TRBD1,TRBV25-1,.,CASSAQGAGRETQYF,TGTGCCAGCAGTGCCCAGGGGGCGGGAAGAGAGACCCAGTACTTC
TRBJ1-3,TRBD1,TRBV6-6,.,CASSRTGSSSGNTIYF,TGTGCCAGCAGTCGGACAGGGAGCTCCTCCGGAAACACCATATATTTT
TRBJ2-7,.,TRBV7-8,.,CASSLARTAYEQYF,TGTGCCAGCAGCTTAGCGCGAACAGCCTACGAGCAGTACTTC
TRBJ2-7,.,TRBV28,.,CASSLTAGASSSYEQYF,TGTGCCAGCAGCCTAACCGCGGGGGCTTCGAGCTCCTACGAGCAGTACTTC
TRBJ1-2,.,TRBV12-5,.,CASGVDGIYGYTF,TGTGCTAGTGGTGTGGACGGAATCTATGGCTACACCTTC
TRBJ1-1,.,TRBV6-1,.,CASSGTQTSGTEAFF,TGTGCCAGCAGTGGAACCCAAACGAGTGGCACTGAAGCTTTCTTT
TRBJ1-5,.,TRBV6-4,.,CAIGTRVNQPQHF,TGTGCCATCGGGACAAGAGTAAATCAGCCCCAGCATTTT
TRBJ2-3,TRBD2,TRBV6-1,.,CASRRPGLATDTQYF,TGTGCCAGCAGACGACCGGGACTAGCGACAGATACGCAGTATTTT
TRBJ1-2,.,TRBV28,.,CASSRNYGYTF,TGTGCCAGCAGCCGCAATTATGGCTACACCTTC
TRBJ1-1,.,TRBV5-6,few,CASSRVAEAFF,TGTGCCAGCAGCCGTGTGGCTGAAGCTTTCTTT
TRBJ2-7,TRBD2,TRBV6-5,.,CASSVGRAGNEQYF,TGTGCCAGCAGTGTCGGGAGGGCCGGGAACGAGCAGTACTTC
TRBJ2-2,.,TRBV15,.,CATSRNRGLNTGELFF,TGTGCCACCAGCAGAAACCGGGGCTTGAACACCGGGGAGCTGTTTTTT
TRBJ2-3,TRBD2,TRBV9,few,CASSVEAGEVGTDTQYF,TGTGCCAGCAGCGTAGAGGCGGGAGAAGTGGGCACAGATACGCAGTATTTT
TRBJ1-4,.,TRBV7-2,.,CASRPSRDGEKLFF,TGTGCCAGCAGACCGTCCCGGGACGGGGAAAAACTGTTTTTT
TRBJ2-1,TRBD2,TRBV2,.,CASRGTSRTKQFF,TGTGCCAGCAGGGGGACTAGCAGGACCAAGCAGTTCTTC
TRBJ2-7,.,TRBV13,.,CASSSSGSYEQYF,TGTGCCAGCAGTTCCAGCGGCTCCTACGAGCAGTACTTC
TRBJ2-7,.,TRBV10-1,.,CASSESQKRYEQYF,TGCGCCAGCAGTGAGTCACAGAAACGCTACGAGCAGTACTTC